The text below deals with one TCR beta chain. This clonotype was recorded a few times. Its recognized antigen is unknown. No per-base quality is available; no much larger clone lies one base away. Ficoll-Paque density gradient centrifugation was used to isolate PBMCs. CDR1 and CDR2 were assigned from the germline V gene (reference sequence) as DFQATT and SNEGSKA. The CDR3 sequence holds 13 residues, the cysteine and phenylalanine included. Of all the DNA, just the CDR3 is kept, 39 bases in frame from base 1. V loses 6 bases at its end and J loses 9 bases; junction bases beyond the gene matches: 9. These data are taken from a study of T-cell memory formation after mild COVID-19 (dated by TCRdb to the early 2020s). Regarding the study in general: Most TCR sequence clusters were specific to one of the two donors. Longitudinal TCRalpha and TCRbeta repertoire sequencing tracked T-cell clones expanding and contracting after mild COVID-19 in two donors. The cohort comprised two young, previously healthy adult volunteers, one female and one male. The research as a whole found: SARS-CoV-2 specificity was not confirmed for the second-wave clones peaking on day 37. Some responding clones were detected in pre-infection memory, suggesting pre-existing cross-reactive memory T cells joined the SARS-CoV-2 response. Contracting CD4+ clones appeared mostly in the CM and EM memory subsets, whereas CD8+ clones were enriched in EMRA. Only two mild cases were covered in the study, and larger cohorts including severe cases with pre-infection samples were considered necessary. Clones contracting from day 15 to 85 had balanced CD4/CD8 phenotypes, while a second wave expanding from day 15 to 37 was biased towards CD4+.

This sample was sequenced with an Illumina NovaSeq 6000. TCRalpha and TCRbeta cDNA libraries were constructed by 5'RACE with constant-segment primers, with sample barcodes and unique molecular identifiers being introduced. Trizol reagent was used to extract RNA from every sample. The libraries were amplified in two PCR steps, and the second step added a second sample barcode and Illumina TruSeq adapters. The libraries were sequenced on an Illumina NovaSeq using 2 x 150 bp paired-end reads. The authors' analysis ran thus. Demultiplexing of reads and collapsing into UMI-guided consensus sequences were performed with migec v1.2.7. With mixcr v2.1.11, UMI consensuses were aligned to TRA and TRB V and J templates and assembled into clonotypes. Expanded or contracted clonotypes were those called significant by both edgeR and NoisET, with noise models trained on biological replicates. For edgeR calls, the cutoffs were a false discovery rate-adjusted p below 0.01 and a log2 fold-change threshold of 1. PCA with hierarchical clustering of max-normalized trajectories of the 1000 most abundant clonotypes was used as exploratory dynamics analysis. Separately sequenced CD4+ and CD8+ repertoires were used to assign a CD4 or CD8 phenotype to each responding clone. TCRdb reworked the public reads: Q25 trimming with fastp, MiXCR clone assembly, productive beta chains retained. Identical CDR3 protein sequences are pooled into one entry, listed with their most common genes and DNA. TCRdb's processing, not the study's, gives the V and J calls here. The sample data list around 400,000 distinct CDR3 sequences, and roughly a quarter of these were observed just once. Around 8.8% of the sample goes to the ten largest clones.

The chain is encoded by TRBV20-1 joined to TRBJ2-1; 9 bases in the middle match TRBD2. Sequencing was carried out using PBMCs or a T cell subset sorted from them (not recorded which). The origin of this receptor is an adult woman who had mild COVID-19 (a few samples of this study predate the infection). The sample titles of this study are shuffled in the database, so cell type and time point are left out; the donor was told from shared clones. The CDR3 region has the sequence CSAPGLAMSEQFF. The nucleotide sequence reads TGCAGTGCCCCAGGACTAGCGATGAGTGAGCAGTTCTTC.